This TCR beta chain was recorded in a study of T cells in Graves' hyperthyroidism and ophthalmopathy. General study findings and limits: Expanded thyroid clonotypes (above 0.001) were mostly also found in blood.

The CDR3 regions of TCR beta were amplified from RNA transcripts. In the first-round RT-PCR of the TCR CDR3, the HTBI primer set was used. A single record per CDR3 protein comes from TCRdb applying MiXCR to the multiplex PCR reads. The sample records around 420,000 distinct CDR3 sequences, approximately 14% being singletons. This clonotype came up many times. Its cognate antigen is unknown. The CDR3 length is 14 residues. Per germline, CDR1 MNHEY and CDR2 SVGEGT. The trim removed 6 bases at V and 4 bases at J, leaving 6 bases unmatched. The patients, who ranged from 18 to 65 in age, presented with newly diagnosed hyperthyroidism lasting under 2 months. Every diagnosis used clinical symptoms, serum thyroxine and TRAb, thyroid ultrasound and orbital computed tomography. Fresh 10 ml peripheral blood yielded PBMCs.

Sequenced material: blood. The receptor comes from a woman aged 18-30 years with Graves' hyperthyroidism. J is TRBJ1-2 and V is TRBV6-2 or TRBV6-3; 9 bases match TRBD1. CDR3 sequence reads: CASSGTGRFYGYTF. The CDR3 DNA is TGTGCCAGCAGCGGGACAGGGCGCTTCTATGGCTACACCTTC.